Following are 19 T cell receptor beta chains from one sample sequenced in a study of regulatory T cells in long-lasting Graves disease. Assembly of TCR beta libraries relied on iRepertoire HTBI primers together with Arm-PCR of CDR3 regions. One entry per CDR3 protein results from TCRdb running MiXCR on the multiplex PCR reads. The sample yields some 440,000 distinct CDR3 sequences, roughly 20% seen once. Indicated time point: persistent/refractory GD, antithyroid drugs over 5 years with positive TRAb. PBMC-derived RNA was used for the TCR library. Sequenced material: peripheral blood mononuclear cells (PBMCs), taken when the disease was refractory, from a patient treated with antithyroid drugs. The origin of the receptors is a female donor with Graves disease.

This clonotype was counted between two and nine times. It is likely a read error, because the conserved phenylalanine at the end of the CDR3 is missing. This sequence joins TRBV5-1 and TRBJ1-1; no definite D call. This CDR3 contains 13 residues. V was clipped by 0 bases and J by 4 bases, with 7 bases between them. Germline V CDR1 and CDR2: SGHRS, YFSETQ. Written as DNA, the CDR3 is TGCGCCAGCAGCTTGGGGGCTCGCACTGAAGCTTTCTCT. This translates into CASSLGARTEAFS.

V is TRBV14 and J is TRBJ2-7; the D gene is possibly TRBD1 (6 bases). Germline values: CDR1 SGHDN, CDR2 FVKESK. V was pared by 1 base and J by 8 bases, with 12 bases between. The CDR3 covers 13 residues. The chain's CDR3 is CASSQGGQGQQYF. The CDR3 nucleotides read TGTGCCAGCAGCCAAGGGGGGCAAGGTCAGCAGTACTTC.

This clonotype turned up a few times. This CDR3 is CSVESSLYEQYF. The CDR3 coding sequence is TGCAGCGTTGAAAGTTCACTCTACGAGCAGTACTTC. The chain combines TRBV29-1 with TRBJ2-7; D not resolved. V gave up 2 bases and J gave up 3 bases, with 8 bases separating them. Looked up from germline, CDR1 is SQVTM and CDR2 is ANQGSEA. The CDR3 runs 12 residues.

For this clonotype: One junction end does not reproduce the germline sequence, and a read error may be involved. CDR3 nucleotides: TGTGCCAGTAGTACGCAGAACACCGGGGAGCTGTCTTTT. Translating gives CASSTQNTGELSF. The chain combines TRBV19 with TRBJ2-2; perhaps TRBD2 as D (5 bases). Germline lookup yields CDR1 LNHDA and CDR2 SQIVND (reference sequence). This CDR3 has 13 residues.

The chain is built from TRBV14 and TRBJ1-2; D may be TRBD1 (5 bases). From germline, CDR1 is SGHDN and CDR2 FVKESK. The CDR3 runs 14 residues. V was shortened by 4 bases and J by 6 bases, with 15 bases between the two germline ends. In DNA, the CDR3 is TGTGCCAGCAGCCCCGTGGGACTTGCGCATGGCTACACCTTC. Its protein is CASSPVGLAHGYTF.

This clonotype appeared many times. V usage is TRBV28 and J usage is TRBJ1-1, with TRBD1 matching over 8 bases. This CDR3 spans 13 amino acids. Germline V gene sequence: CDR1 MDHEN, CDR2 SYDVKM. Trimming removed 11 bases from V and 5 bases from J; junction bases left unmatched: 10. CDR3 protein: CAGQETGATEAFF. The CDR3 DNA is TGTGCCGGACAAGAGACAGGGGCTACTGAAGCTTTCTTT.

This clonotype was seen at least ten times. The J gene is TRBJ1-2, the V gene TRBV7-3; D perhaps matches TRBD1 (5 bases). This CDR3 spans 15 amino acids. The germline V gene has CDR1 SGHTA and CDR2 FQGTGA. V was shortened by 2 bases and J by 3 bases, with 13 bases between the two germline ends. CDR3: CASSLWAGTDYGYTF. The CDR3 DNA reads TGTGCCAGCAGCTTATGGGCAGGGACTGACTATGGCTACACCTTC.

The genes are TRBV28 and TRBJ2-3, with TRBD2 matching 8 bases. Germline CDR1 is MDHEN and CDR2 is SYDVKM. V shed 5 bases, J shed 2 bases, and the junction held 9 bases outside the gene matches. The CDR3 loop spans 16 amino acids. DNA for the CDR3: TGTGCCAGCAGTCGCCGGGTAGCGGGGCCCACAGATACGCAGTATTTT. This gives the protein CASSRRVAGPTDTQYF.

This clonotype was seen a few times. The genes are TRBV20-1 and TRBJ2-1; D gene unclear. This CDR3 is 12 amino acids long. V was cut by 6 bases and J by 8 bases, with 14 bases left in between. Germline V gene data show CDR1 as DFQATT and CDR2 as SNEGSKA (reference sequence). As DNA, the CDR3 is TGCAGTGCCCCGCCCGGGTTGGATGAGCAGTTCTTC. Amino acids: CSAPPGLDEQFF.

V is TRBV20-1 and J is TRBJ1-1; a possible D gene is TRBD1 (6 bases). V lost 0 bases and J 7 bases, leaving 15 bases between the germline ends. The CDR3 consists of 14 residues. Germline assignment: CDR1 DFQATT and CDR2 SNEGSKA (reference sequence). In DNA form, the CDR3 reads TGCAGTGCTAGAGATCCGGAGACAGGTTTTGAAGCTTTCTTT. This translates into CSARDPETGFEAFF.

The V and J genes are TRBV20-1 and TRBJ2-7, with a possible D match to TRBD2 (6 bases). V was trimmed by 2 bases and J by 3 bases, leaving 11 bases between them. This CDR3 has 13 residues. Germline CDR1 DFQATT, CDR2 SNEGSKA (reference sequence). CDR3 bases: TGCAGTGCTAGAAGTCAGGGAGGCTACGAGCAGTACTTC. It specifies CSARSQGGYEQYF.

The V call is TRBV30, the J call TRBJ1-5; D uncertain. The length of the CDR3 is 13 residues. Germline CDR1 reads GTSNPN; CDR2 reads SVGIG (reference sequence). V lost 2 bases, J lost 10 bases, and 15 bases lay in between. This CDR3 is CAWSLFADGPQHF. Here the CDR3 DNA reads TGTGCCTGGAGTCTTTTTGCAGATGGCCCCCAGCATTTT. Using reference TRBV30 and TRBJ1-5 for the parts outside the CDR3, the full variable domain is SQTIHQWPATLVQPVGSPLSLECTVEGTSNPNLYWYRQAAGRGLQLLFYSVGIGQISSEVPQNLSASRPQDRQFILSSKKLLLSDSGFYLCAWSLFADGPQHFGDGTRLSIL.

This clonotype was counted at least ten times. The V and J genes are TRBV20-1 and TRBJ2-7; D is perhaps TRBD1 (6 bases). The V end lost 3 bases, the J end lost 5 bases, and 8 bases lay between the germline ends. The CDR3 spans 11 residues. Germline values: CDR1 DFQATT, CDR2 SNEGSKA (reference sequence). This CDR3 is CSASRDNEQYF. CDR3 sequence (DNA): TGCAGTGCTAGTAGGGACAACGAGCAGTACTTC.

The chain carries TRBV27 and TRBJ1-5; D is possibly TRBD1 (5 bases). This CDR3 is built from 14 residues. Germline V gives CDR1 MNHEY, CDR2 SMNVEV (reference sequence). V shed 6 bases and J shed 9 bases, with 18 bases lying between them. CDR3 nucleotides: TGTGCCAGCAGGTTCGCGGGAGGGCAGGGGCCCCAGCATTTT. It codes for CASRFAGGQGPQHF.

This clonotype has ten or more counts. The chain recombines TRBV6-5 with TRBJ1-2; TRBD1 is a possible D gene (6 bases). The CDR3 has 14 residues. Trimming stripped 2 bases from V and 8 bases from J, with 15 bases between. Per the germline V gene, CDR1 is MNHEY and CDR2 is SVGAGI. CDR3 sequence (DNA): TGTGCCAGCAGTTACGGGTCAGGGGTGGGCGGCTACACCTTC. Translating it yields CASSYGSGVGGYTF.

V and J are TRBV6-2 or TRBV6-3 and TRBJ1-5, with TRBD1 matching 10 bases. This CDR3 spans 18 amino acids. Germline loops: CDR1 MNHEY, CDR2 SVGEGT. V lost 0 bases, J lost 3 bases, and 8 bases stayed unmatched. The CDR3 nucleotides are TGTGCCAGCAGTTACTCACTCAGGACAGGGGGAGACAATCAGCCCCAGCATTTT. Protein product: CASSYSLRTGGDNQPQHF.

The chain employs TRBV13 and TRBJ2-1; 8 nucleotides align to TRBD1. CDR1 is PRHDT and CDR2 is FYEKMQ in the germline V gene (reference sequence). V gave up 4 bases and J gave up 2 bases; unmatched junction bases: 4. This CDR3 region has 15 residues. CDR3 in DNA: TGTGCCAGCAGCTCGGGACAGGTCCCCTACAATGAGCAGTTCTTC. Protein product: CASSSGQVPYNEQFF.

This chain connects TRBV15 to TRBJ1-3, with D perhaps matching TRBD1 (6 bases). V was shortened by 2 bases and J by 2 bases, with 10 bases between the two germline ends. Germline V gene lookup returns CDR1 LNHNV and CDR2 YYDKDF (reference sequence). The CDR3 sequence is 15 residues long. DNA for the CDR3: TGTGCCACCAGCAGACCTAGGACAGCTGGAAACACCATATATTTT. It encodes CATSRPRTAGNTIYF.

The CDR3 DNA reads as TGTGCCAGCAGTGAAGCTACGGGCCGGGAAGCTTTCTTT. It specifies CASSEATGREAFF. The V call is TRBV2, the J call TRBJ1-1, with unresolved D. V was shortened by 0 bases and J by 8 bases, with 10 bases between the two germline ends. CDR3 length equals 13 residues. Germline-derived CDR1 and CDR2 are SNHLY and FYNNEI.